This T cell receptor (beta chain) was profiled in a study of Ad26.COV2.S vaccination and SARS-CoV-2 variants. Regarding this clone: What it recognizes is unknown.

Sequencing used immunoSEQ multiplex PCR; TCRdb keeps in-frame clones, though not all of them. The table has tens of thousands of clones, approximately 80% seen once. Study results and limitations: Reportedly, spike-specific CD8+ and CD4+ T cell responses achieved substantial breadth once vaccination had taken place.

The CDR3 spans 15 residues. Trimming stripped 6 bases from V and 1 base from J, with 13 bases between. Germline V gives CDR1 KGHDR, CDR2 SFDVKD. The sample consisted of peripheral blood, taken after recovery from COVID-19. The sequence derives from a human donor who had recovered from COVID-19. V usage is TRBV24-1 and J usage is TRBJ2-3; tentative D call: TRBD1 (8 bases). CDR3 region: CATSSAGQGTDTQYF. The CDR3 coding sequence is TGTGCCACCAGTTCAGCGGGACAGGGCACAGATACGCAGTATTTT.